The next 11 T cell receptor beta chains were all read from a single sample in a study of T cell responses to AZD1222 COVID-19 vaccine. TCRdb's table, derived via immunoSEQ multiplex PCR, lists solely in-frame clones and lacks some. This repertoire shows about 180,000 clones, 85% to 95% found once; its top ten account for less than 2.5%. The input for sequencing was peripheral blood, taken 28 days after the second AZD1222 dose. Source of these receptors: an adult who received the AZD1222 COVID-19 vaccine.

V is TRBV20-1 and J is TRBJ1-6; no definite D call. This CDR3 has 18 amino acids. CDR1 is DFQATT and CDR2 is SNEGSKA in the germline V gene (reference sequence). The V end lost 3 bases, the J end lost 0 bases, and 18 bases lay between the germline ends. The CDR3 reads CSASVSVLGSSYNSPLHF. The CDR3 coding sequence is TGCAGTGCTAGTGTCAGTGTTTTGGGGAGCTCCTATAATTCACCCCTCCACTTT.

This chain links TRBV28 with TRBJ1-5; D remains ambiguous. Deletions cut 7 bases from V and 2 bases from J, with 6 bases between. The CDR3 covers 12 residues. The germline gives CDR1 MDHEN, CDR2 SYDVKM. CDR3 nucleotides: TGTGCCAGCATCGGGGGCAATCAGCCCCAGCATTTT. It encodes CASIGGNQPQHF.

The V call is TRBV4-2, the J call TRBJ2-2; D is undetermined. Germline V gene lookup returns CDR1 LGHNA and CDR2 YNFKEQ. V was trimmed by 0 bases and J by 6 bases, leaving 8 bases between them. The length of the CDR3 is 14 residues. The CDR3 is CASSQEILSGELFF. The CDR3 DNA follows: TGTGCCAGCAGCCAAGAAATACTATCCGGGGAGCTGTTTTTT.

The chain joins TRBV28 to TRBJ1-1; D is possibly TRBD1 (5 bases). V was cut by 3 bases and J by 11 bases, with 16 bases left in between. The CDR3 runs 13 residues. Germline values: CDR1 MDHEN, CDR2 SYDVKM. CDR3 nucleotides: TGTGCCAGCAGTTTGGGCCAGGGTGGGTTGGCTTTCTTT. This encodes CASSLGQGGLAFF.

V usage is TRBV6-2 or TRBV6-3 and J usage is TRBJ1-1; possibly TRBD1 for D (5 bases). V was trimmed by 4 bases and J by 4 bases, leaving 10 bases between them. The CDR3 spans 13 residues. Germline V CDR1 and CDR2: MNHEY, SVGEGT. CDR3 in amino acids: CASSWKGSTEAFF. CDR3 nucleotides: TGTGCCAGCAGTTGGAAGGGGTCCACTGAAGCTTTCTTT.

V is TRBV28 and J is TRBJ2-3; 12 positions agree with TRBD2. Trimming removed 3 bases from V and 3 bases from J; junction bases left unmatched: 1. Germline V gives CDR1 MDHEN, CDR2 SYDVKM. The CDR3 runs to 15 residues. Here the CDR3 reads CASSFTSGRTDTQYF. Here the CDR3 DNA reads TGTGCCAGCAGTTTTACTAGCGGGAGGACAGATACGCAGTATTTT.

CDR3 nucleotide sequence: TGCGCCAGCAGCCAAGAAGGAGGGGTCGGGCCCCAGCATTTT. This gives the protein CASSQEGGVGPQHF. The chain is built from TRBV4-3 and TRBJ1-5; possibly TRBD1 for D (5 bases). The CDR3 is made up of 14 amino acids. The V gene lost 0 bases and the J gene lost 9 bases, with 12 bases spanning the gap. Per germline, CDR1 LGHNA and CDR2 YSLEER.

This clone was recorded only once. The rearrangement joins TRBV4-2 to TRBJ1-2; D possibly corresponds to TRBD1 (5 bases). The CDR3 contains 14 residues. The germline V gene encodes CDR1 LGHNA and CDR2 YNFKEQ. V lost 5 bases, J lost 1 base, and 11 bases lay in between. In DNA, the CDR3 is TGTGCCAGCAGCATCGGGGGAGGTAACTATGGCTACACCTTC. This translates into CASSIGGGNYGYTF.

The rearrangement joins TRBV2 to TRBJ1-6, with 10 bases aligning to TRBD1. CDR1 is SNHLY and CDR2 is FYNNEI in the germline V gene. J lost 7 bases, V lost 7 bases, and 10 bases had no gene match. The CDR3 contains 16 residues. As DNA, the CDR3 is TGTGCCAGCACACTGACAGGGGGCGTAAAAAATTCACCCCTCCACTTT. Its translation is CASTLTGGVKNSPLHF.

The chain combines TRBV19 with TRBJ1-5, with D perhaps TRBD1 (6 bases). From germline, CDR1 is LNHDA and CDR2 SQIVND (reference sequence). This CDR3 contains 23 residues. The V and J ends lost 5 bases and 0 bases respectively, with 35 bases between them. The chain's CDR3 is CASSPARGFGGSDGTYSNQPQHF. The CDR3 DNA reads TGTGCCAGTAGTCCCGCCCGGGGGTTCGGCGGTTCCGATGGGACATATAGCAATCAGCCCCAGCATTTT.

The CDR3 region is CSVDGNTEAFF. CDR3 nucleotides: TGCAGCGTTGACGGGAACACTGAAGCTTTCTTT. This sequence joins TRBV29-1 and TRBJ1-1; D not resolved. V was clipped by 3 bases and J by 1 base, with 3 bases between them. CDR3 size: 11 residues. Germline CDR1 is SQVTM and CDR2 is ANQGSEA.